This T cell receptor (beta chain) derives from a study of blood T cell repertoires in COVID-19. On the study more broadly: There were acute and convalescent COVID-19 samples, and they came from the United States, Italy and Spain. T cells, B-cell-depleted T cells, or PBMCs supplied cDNA or gDNA.

Per the study methods: For nucleated cells, counts were estimated from reference gene primer amplification. Method: immunoSEQ multiplex PCR; TCRdb's copy keeps in-frame clones and lacks some. V and J calls and clone size come straight from that table; D and trimming were deduced from the DNA. The sample lists around 110,000 clones, approximately 81% occurring once. The CDR3 extends over 15 amino acids. Looked up from germline, CDR1 is LGHDT and CDR2 is YNNKEL (reference sequence). V shed 4 bases and J 8 bases; nucleotides not matched to a gene: 8. This receptor was taken from a human donor in a cohort sampled during active COVID-19. The sample taken for sequencing was peripheral blood. The chain links TRBV3-1 (or the pseudogene TRBV3-2) to TRBJ1-2; 12 bases align to TRBD1. CDR3 DNA: TGTGCCAGCAGCCTAAAGGGACAGGGGGCGCGAGGCTACACCTTC. It encodes CASSLKGQGARGYTF.